This is a list of T cell receptor beta chains from one sample in a study of blood T cell repertoires in COVID-19. Sequenced by immunoSEQ multiplex PCR; TCRdb stores in-frame clones only, minus some. The table includes 250,000 to 350,000 clones, approximately 86% detected once. Input material: peripheral blood. All receptors derive from a woman in her seventies with COVID-19, enrolled during active disease. Each CDR3 is given with its conserved first and last residue. A D gene is named only where the DNA matches it firmly. Rows may omit the clone size; those that give it use once, few, many or a size class.

j_call v_call d_call clone_size cdr3_aa cdr3_nt
TRBJ2-7 TRBV5-1 . . CASSFIAGESYEQYF TGCGCCAGCAGCTTCATCGCCGGGGAGTCCTACGAGCAGTACTTC
TRBJ2-3 TRBV5-6 TRBD1 . CASSLGDRGADTQYF TGTGCCAGCAGCTTGGGGGACAGGGGAGCAGATACGCAGTATTTT
TRBJ2-1 TRBV9 . . CASSVGTAEQFF TGTGCCAGCAGCGTAGGGACAGCTGAGCAGTTCTTC
TRBJ1-2 TRBV6-5 . . CASSPAEGILYGYTF TGTGCCAGCAGCCCCGCGGAGGGGATTCTATATGGCTACACCTTC
TRBJ1-2 TRBV7-2 . . CASSSSGLYGYTF TGTGCCAGCAGCTCATCAGGATTATATGGCTACACCTTC
TRBJ2-1 TRBV18 TRBD2 . CASSSTSGVNNEQFF TGTGCCAGCTCATCAACTAGCGGGGTTAACAATGAGCAGTTCTTC
TRBJ2-5 TRBV6-5 . . CASRPLGAWETQYF TGTGCCAGCAGACCCCTAGGGGCTTGGGAGACCCAGTACTTC
TRBJ2-7 TRBV4-3 TRBD2 few CASSLQAGTNYEQYF TGCGCCAGCAGCCTTCAAGCGGGGACCAACTACGAGCAGTACTTC
TRBJ1-1 TRBV5-1 . once CASSWAGNTEAFF TGCGCCAGCAGCTGGGCGGGGAACACTGAAGCTTTCTTT
TRBJ2-3 TRBV2 . . CASREGETQYF TGTGCCAGCAGAGAAGGGGAGACGCAGTATTTT
TRBJ2-7 TRBV5-4 . . CASSADGYEQYF TGTGCCAGCAGCGCCGACGGGTACGAGCAGTACTTC
TRBJ1-3 TRBV7-8 . . CASSPEGRSSGNTIYF TGTGCCAGCAGCCCGGAGGGCAGGTCCTCTGGAAACACCATATATTTT
TRBJ1-1 TRBV27 TRBD1 . CASSLSLDRGPTLDTEAFF TGTGCCAGCAGTTTATCCCTGGACAGGGGGCCAACGCTGGACACTGAAGCTTTCTTT
TRBJ1-1 TRBV18 . . CASSSDVNTEAFF TGTGCCAGCTCAAGCGATGTAAACACTGAAGCTTTCTTT
TRBJ2-3 TRBV10-2 TRBD2 . CASYRAGGQDTQYF TGCGCCAGCTATCGAGCGGGGGGGCAAGATACGCAGTATTTT
TRBJ1-5 TRBV19 TRBD1 . CASSDRGRNQPQHF TGTGCCAGTAGCGACAGGGGGAGAAATCAGCCCCAGCATTTT
TRBJ1-1 TRBV28 TRBD1 . CASSPGAGGMVAFF TGTGCCAGCTCCCCTGGGGCAGGGGGCATGGTAGCTTTCTTT
TRBJ1-1 TRBV28 TRBD1 . CASRLTGGRTEAFF TGTGCCAGCAGATTGACAGGGGGCAGGACTGAAGCTTTCTTT
TRBJ1-5 TRBV12-3/TRBV12-4 . . CASSVGGNQPQHF TGTGCCAGCAGTGTGGGCGGCAATCAGCCCCAGCATTTT
TRBJ2-6 TRBV27 . . CASSPGDGANVLTF TGTGCCAGCAGCCCGGGGGATGGGGCCAACGTCCTGACTTTC
TRBJ1-4 TRBV27 TRBD1 few CASSSRQGRYEKLFF TGTGCCAGCAGTTCCAGACAGGGACGCTACGAAAAACTGTTTTTT
TRBJ1-2 TRBV6-1 . . CASSEILLNYGYTF TGTGCCAGCAGTGAAATCCTCCTTAACTATGGCTACACCTTC
TRBJ1-2 TRBV30 . . CAWDTGRNGYTF TGTGCCTGGGATACAGGGCGGAATGGCTACACCTTC
TRBJ1-4 TRBV7-9 TRBD1 . CASSSAGGVEKLFF TGTGCCAGCTCCTCGGCAGGGGGCGTTGAAAAACTGTTTTTT
TRBJ1-4 TRBV30 TRBD1 . CAWSSPLGTDEKLFF TGTGCCTGGAGTTCCCCCCTGGGGACAGATGAAAAACTGTTTTTT
TRBJ2-5 TRBV19 . few CASSRGIQETQYF TGTGCCAGTAGTAGAGGAATCCAAGAGACCCAGTACTTC
TRBJ1-2 TRBV19 TRBD1 . CASSPRTGEKGYTF TGTGCCAGTAGTCCCCGGACAGGGGAGAAAGGCTACACCTTC
TRBJ1-2 TRBV19 . . CASNGGALGYTF TGTGCCAGTAACGGAGGGGCTTTGGGCTACACCTTC
TRBJ1-3 TRBV30 . . CARTESSGNTIYF TGTGCCCGGACGGAGAGCTCTGGAAACACCATATATTTT
TRBJ2-3 TRBV24-1 TRBD1 few CATSPGRTGSVTDTQYF TGTGCCACCAGCCCCGGAAGGACAGGGTCCGTCACAGATACGCAGTATTTT
TRBJ1-2 TRBV19 . . CASSPTGQPTGYYGYTF TGTGCCAGTAGTCCAACAGGACAGCCGACAGGATACTATGGCTACACCTTC
TRBJ2-1 TRBV5-8 TRBD2 . CASSWGLAGDNEQFF TGTGCCAGCAGCTGGGGACTAGCGGGTGACAATGAGCAGTTCTTC
TRBJ2-7 TRBV13 TRBD1 . CASSSGTGSYEQYF TGTGCCAGCAGCTCCGGGACAGGCAGCTACGAGCAGTACTTC
TRBJ2-5 TRBV28 . . CASSPQFEEETQYF TGTGCCAGCAGTCCCCAGTTTGAAGAAGAGACCCAGTACTTC
TRBJ2-2 TRBV18 . . CASSPRTVLPGELFF TGTGCCAGCTCACCAAGGACAGTTCTCCCCGGGGAGCTGTTTTTT
TRBJ1-3 TRBV24-1 . . CATSDSPGGTGNTIYF TGTGCCACCAGTGACTCTCCCGGGGGGACTGGAAACACCATATATTTT
TRBJ1-2 TRBV4-1 . . CASSPGEYGYGYTF TGCGCCAGCAGCCCCGGGGAGTACGGCTATGGCTACACCTTC
TRBJ1-1 TRBV5-1 TRBD1 . CASSWGTGVNEAFF TGCGCCAGCAGCTGGGGGACAGGGGTAAATGAAGCTTTCTTT
TRBJ1-2 TRBV4-1 . once CASSQPGQNYGYTF TGCGCCAGCAGCCAACCTGGGCAGAACTATGGCTACACCTTC
TRBJ1-5 TRBV28 . . CASSSPPAGPNQPQHF TGTGCCAGCAGCTCCCCCCCGGCAGGGCCTAATCAGCCCCAGCATTTT
TRBJ2-7 TRBV2 . . CASSVGRFPSYEQYF TGTGCCAGCAGTGTAGGCAGGTTCCCATCCTACGAGCAGTACTTC
TRBJ2-2 TRBV19 . . CASSIQGTPPGELFF TGTGCCAGTAGTATTCAAGGGACACCCCCCGGGGAGCTGTTTTTT